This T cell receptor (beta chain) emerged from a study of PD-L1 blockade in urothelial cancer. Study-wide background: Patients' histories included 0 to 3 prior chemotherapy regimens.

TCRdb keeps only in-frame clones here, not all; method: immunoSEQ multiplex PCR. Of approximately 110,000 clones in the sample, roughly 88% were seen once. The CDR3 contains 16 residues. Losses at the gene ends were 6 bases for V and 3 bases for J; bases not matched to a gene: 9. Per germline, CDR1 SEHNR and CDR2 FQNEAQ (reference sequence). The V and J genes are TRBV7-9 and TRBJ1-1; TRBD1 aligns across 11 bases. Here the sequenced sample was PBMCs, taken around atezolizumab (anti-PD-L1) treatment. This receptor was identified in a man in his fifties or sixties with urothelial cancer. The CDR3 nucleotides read TGTGCCAGCAGAACCGGGACAGGGGGTCTGGACACTGAAGCTTTCTTT. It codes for CASRTGTGGLDTEAFF.